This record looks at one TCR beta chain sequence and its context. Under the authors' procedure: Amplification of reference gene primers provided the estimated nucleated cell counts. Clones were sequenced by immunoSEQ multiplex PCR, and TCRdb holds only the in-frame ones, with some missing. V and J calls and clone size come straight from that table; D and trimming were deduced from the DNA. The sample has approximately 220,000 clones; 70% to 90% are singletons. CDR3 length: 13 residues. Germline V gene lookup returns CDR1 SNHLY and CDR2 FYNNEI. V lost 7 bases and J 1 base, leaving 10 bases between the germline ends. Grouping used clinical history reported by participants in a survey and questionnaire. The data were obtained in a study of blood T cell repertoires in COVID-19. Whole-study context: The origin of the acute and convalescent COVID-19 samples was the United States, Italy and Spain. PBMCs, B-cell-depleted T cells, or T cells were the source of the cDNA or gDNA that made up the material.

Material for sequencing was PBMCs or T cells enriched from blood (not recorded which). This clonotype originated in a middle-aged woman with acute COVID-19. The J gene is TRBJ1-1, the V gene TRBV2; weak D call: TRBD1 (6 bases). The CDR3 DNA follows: TGTGCCAGCAACCCGGACAGGAACACTGAAGCTTTCTTT. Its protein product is CASNPDRNTEAFF.